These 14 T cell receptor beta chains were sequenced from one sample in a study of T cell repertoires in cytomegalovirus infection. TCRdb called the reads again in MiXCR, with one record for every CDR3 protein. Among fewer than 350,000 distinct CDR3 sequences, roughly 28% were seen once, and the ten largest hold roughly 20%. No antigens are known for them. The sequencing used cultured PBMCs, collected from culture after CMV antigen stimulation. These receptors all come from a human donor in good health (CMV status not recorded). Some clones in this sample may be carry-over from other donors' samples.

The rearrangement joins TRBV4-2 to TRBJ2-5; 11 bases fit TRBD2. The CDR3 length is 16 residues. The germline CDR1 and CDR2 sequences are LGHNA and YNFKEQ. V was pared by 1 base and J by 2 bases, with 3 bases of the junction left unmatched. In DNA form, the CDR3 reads TGTGCCAGCAGCCAAGTGCCTAGCGGGAGGCAAGAGACCCAGTACTTC. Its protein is CASSQVPSGRQETQYF.

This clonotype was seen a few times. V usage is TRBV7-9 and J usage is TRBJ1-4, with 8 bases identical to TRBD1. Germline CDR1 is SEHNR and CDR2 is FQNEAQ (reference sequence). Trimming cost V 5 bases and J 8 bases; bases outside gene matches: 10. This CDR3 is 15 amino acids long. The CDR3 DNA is TGTGCCAGCAGCACGGACAGGGAAAAAGGAGAAAAACTGTTTTTT. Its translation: CASSTDREKGEKLFF.

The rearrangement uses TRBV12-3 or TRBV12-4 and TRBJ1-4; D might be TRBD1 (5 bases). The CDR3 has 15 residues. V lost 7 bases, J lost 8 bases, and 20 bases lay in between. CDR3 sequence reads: CASTLHLGGGEKLFF. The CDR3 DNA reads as TGTGCCAGCACACTCCATCTGGGGGGTGGAGAAAAACTGTTTTTT.

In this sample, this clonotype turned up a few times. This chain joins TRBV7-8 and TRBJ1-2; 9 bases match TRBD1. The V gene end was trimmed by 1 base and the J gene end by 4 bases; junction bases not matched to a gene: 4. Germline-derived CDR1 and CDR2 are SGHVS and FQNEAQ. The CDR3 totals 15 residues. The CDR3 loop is CASSLVDRGTYGYTF. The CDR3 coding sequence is TGTGCCAGCAGCTTAGTGGACAGGGGTACCTATGGCTACACCTTC.

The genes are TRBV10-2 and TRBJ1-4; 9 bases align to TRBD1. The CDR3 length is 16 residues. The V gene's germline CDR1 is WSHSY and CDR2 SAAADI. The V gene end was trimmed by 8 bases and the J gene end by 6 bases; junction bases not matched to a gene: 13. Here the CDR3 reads CASSWISGQGDEKLFF. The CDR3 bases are TGCGCCAGCTCGTGGATTTCGGGACAGGGAGATGAAAAACTGTTTTTT.

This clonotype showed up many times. The CDR3 reads CASSLALEREGYEQYF. The CDR3 nucleotides read TGTGCCAGCAGCTTAGCGCTTGAGCGGGAGGGATACGAGCAGTACTTC. The chain joins TRBV7-2 to TRBJ2-7; 10 nucleotides match TRBD2. V trimming: 0 bases; J trimming: 4 bases; junction bases outside the gene matches: 6. CDR1 is SGHTA, CDR2 FQGNSA, per germline. This CDR3 has 16 residues.

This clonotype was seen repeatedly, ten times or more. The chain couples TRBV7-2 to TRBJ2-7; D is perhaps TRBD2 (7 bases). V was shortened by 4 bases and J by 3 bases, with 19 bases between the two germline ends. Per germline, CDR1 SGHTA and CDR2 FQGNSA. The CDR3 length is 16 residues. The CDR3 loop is CASSSGGGGTLYEQYF. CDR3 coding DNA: TGTGCCAGCAGCTCGGGGGGCGGGGGCACCCTCTACGAGCAGTACTTC.

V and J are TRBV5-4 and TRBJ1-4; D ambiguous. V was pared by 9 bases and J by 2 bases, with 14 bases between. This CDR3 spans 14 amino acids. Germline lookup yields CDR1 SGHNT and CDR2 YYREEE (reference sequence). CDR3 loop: CAIRTSSTNEKLFF. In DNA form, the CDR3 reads TGTGCCATCCGAACGAGTTCTACTAATGAAAAACTGTTTTTT.

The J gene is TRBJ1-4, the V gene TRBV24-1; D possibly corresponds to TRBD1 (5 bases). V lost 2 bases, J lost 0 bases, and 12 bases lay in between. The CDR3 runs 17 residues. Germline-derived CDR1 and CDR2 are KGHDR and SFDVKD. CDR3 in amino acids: CATSDSPRDATNEKLFF. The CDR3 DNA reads TGTGCCACCAGTGATTCCCCCAGGGATGCAACTAATGAAAAACTGTTTTTT.

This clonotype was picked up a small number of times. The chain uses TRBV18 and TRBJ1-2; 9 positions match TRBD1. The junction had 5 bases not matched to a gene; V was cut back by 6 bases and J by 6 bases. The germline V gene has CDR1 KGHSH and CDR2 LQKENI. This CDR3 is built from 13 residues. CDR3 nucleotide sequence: TGTGCCAGCTCCCACAGGGGGCTGGATGGCTACACCTTC. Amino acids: CASSHRGLDGYTF.

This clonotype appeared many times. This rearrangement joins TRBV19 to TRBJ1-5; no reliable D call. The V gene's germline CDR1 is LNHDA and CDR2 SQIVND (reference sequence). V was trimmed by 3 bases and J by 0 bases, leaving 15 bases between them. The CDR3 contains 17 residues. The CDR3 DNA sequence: TGTGCCAGTAGTATTACTACGGCCGATGATAGCAATCAGCCCCAGCATTTT. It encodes CASSITTADDSNQPQHF.

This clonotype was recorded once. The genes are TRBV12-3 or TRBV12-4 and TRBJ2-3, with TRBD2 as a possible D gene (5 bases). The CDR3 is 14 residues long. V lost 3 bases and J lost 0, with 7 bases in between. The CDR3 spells CASSFLASTDTQYF. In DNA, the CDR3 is TGTGCCAGCAGTTTTCTAGCTAGCACAGATACGCAGTATTTT.

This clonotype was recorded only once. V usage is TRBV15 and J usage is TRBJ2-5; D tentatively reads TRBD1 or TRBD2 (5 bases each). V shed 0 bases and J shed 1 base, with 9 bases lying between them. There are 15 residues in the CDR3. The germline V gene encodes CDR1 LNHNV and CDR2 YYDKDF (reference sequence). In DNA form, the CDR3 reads TGTGCCACCAGCAGAGAAGGGACGAGCCAAGAGACCCAGTACTTC. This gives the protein CATSREGTSQETQYF.

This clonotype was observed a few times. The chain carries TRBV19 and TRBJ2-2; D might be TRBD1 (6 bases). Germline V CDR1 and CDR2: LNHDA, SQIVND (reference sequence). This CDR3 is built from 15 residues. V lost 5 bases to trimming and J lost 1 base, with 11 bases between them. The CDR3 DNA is TGTGCCAGTAGTTCACCGACAGGGAACACCGGGGAGCTGTTTTTT. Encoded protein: CASSSPTGNTGELFF.